These 29 T cell receptor beta chains were all obtained from the same sample, sequenced in a study of blood T cell repertoires in COVID-19 (dated by TCRdb to about 2020). The library was generated by the immunoSEQ multiplex PCR assay. As stored in TCRdb, this immuneACCESS dataset retains in-frame rearrangements with V and J assigned. A fraction of the clones does not appear; measured against another copy, unresolved V genes explain less than half of the discrepancy, and the remainder lacks a known reason. In all, the sample holds approximately 200,000 clones, and 80% to 90% of those were seen once. The ten largest make up around 3% of the sample. Sequencing input: peripheral blood. These receptors were collected from a man in his sixties with acute or convalescent COVID-19.

This chain uses TRBV30 with TRBJ2-7; no clear D gene. The CDR3 runs to 12 residues. In germline, CDR1 is GTSNPN, CDR2 SVGIG (reference sequence). V lost 2 bases, J lost 2 bases, and 7 bases lay in between. Here the CDR3 DNA reads TGTGCCTGGAGTATGACTCCCTACGAGCAGTACTTC. This translates into CAWSMTPYEQYF.

This clone was detected only once. V gene TRBV4-2 combines with J gene TRBJ2-3, with TRBD2 identical over 9 bases. This CDR3 has 18 amino acids. Germline values: CDR1 LGHNA, CDR2 YNFKEQ. V was clipped by 1 base and J by 0 bases; unmatched bases: 8. In DNA form, the CDR3 reads TGTGCCAGCAGCCAAGGAAGGGGCGGGAGGGGAAGCACAGATACGCAGTATTTT. Its translation: CASSQGRGGRGSTDTQYF.

V and J are TRBV27 and TRBJ1-5, with a possible D match to TRBD1 (6 bases). The ends were cut back, 2 bases at V and 3 bases at J, with 14 bases in the middle. Germline CDR1 reads MNHEY; CDR2 reads SMNVEV (reference sequence). The CDR3 contains 16 residues. The CDR3 reads CASSLAFTGINQPQHF. The CDR3 region has the DNA TGTGCCAGCAGTTTAGCCTTTACAGGGATCAATCAGCCCCAGCATTTT.

This rearrangement joins TRBV6-5 to TRBJ1-1; D possibly corresponds to TRBD1 (6 bases). Germline V gives CDR1 MNHEY, CDR2 SVGAGI. Between the trimmed V and J ends, which lost 2 bases and 11 bases, there was a span of 15 bases. CDR3 length: 13 residues. CDR3 in amino acids: CASSYGTQGFAFF. The DNA for the CDR3 is TGTGCCAGCAGTTACGGGACCCAGGGGTTTGCTTTCTTT.

This CDR3 is CASAVGQSYEQYF. DNA of the CDR3: TGTGCCAGCGCGGTGGGACAGTCCTACGAGCAGTACTTC. The rearrangement joins TRBV2 to TRBJ2-7, with TRBD1 matching 7 bases. CDR1 and CDR2 (germline): SNHLY, FYNNEI. Unmatched junction bases numbered 5, after V lost 8 bases and J lost 1 base. CDR3 length equals 13 residues.

This chain connects TRBV5-1 to TRBJ1-4; 9 positions agree with TRBD1. Trimming removed 4 bases from V and 7 bases from J; junction bases left unmatched: 5. The CDR3 consists of 14 residues. CDR1 is SGHRS, CDR2 YFSETQ, per germline. CDR3 amino acids: CASSVGQGIEKLFF. CDR3 DNA sequence: TGCGCCAGCAGCGTGGGACAGGGAATTGAAAAACTGTTTTTT.

This clone was counted between two and nine times. This chain joins TRBV6-5 and TRBJ1-3; possibly TRBD1 for D (5 bases). The CDR3 extends over 16 amino acids. The germline CDR1 and CDR2 sequences are MNHEY and SVGAGI. Deletions cut 2 bases from V and 3 bases from J, with 14 bases between. Written as DNA, the CDR3 is TGTGCCAGCAGTTACATGCCCCCGGGGGATGGAAACACCATATATTTT. Amino acids: CASSYMPPGDGNTIYF.

This chain links TRBV9 with TRBJ2-2, with 7 bases aligning to TRBD2. Trimming took 0 bases from V and 5 from J; bases not matched to a gene: 7. Germline V CDR1 and CDR2: SGDLS, YYNGEE. This CDR3 comprises 16 residues. Here the CDR3 reads CASSVVGQGGTGELFF. The CDR3 DNA follows: TGTGCCAGCAGCGTAGTAGGGCAGGGAGGGACCGGGGAGCTGTTTTTT.

This clone was counted between two and nine times. The rearrangement joins TRBV15 to TRBJ1-4; D call uncertain. The V gene's germline CDR1 is LNHNV and CDR2 YYDKDF (reference sequence). V was trimmed by 3 bases and J by 8 bases, leaving 13 bases between them. CDR3 size: 14 residues. The CDR3 reads CATSRAVGDEKLFF. The CDR3 nucleotides are TGTGCCACCAGCAGGGCGGTCGGAGACGAAAAACTGTTTTTT.

This clone appeared a single time. The chain employs TRBV6-5 and TRBJ1-3; no reliable D call. The V end lost 5 bases, the J end lost 0 bases, and 8 bases lay between the germline ends. CDR1 is MNHEY and CDR2 is SVGAGI in the germline V gene. The CDR3 loop spans 14 amino acids. The CDR3 DNA sequence: TGTGCCAGCAGTCCGGTCTACTCTGGAAACACCATATATTTT. It is translated as CASSPVYSGNTIYF.

The rearrangement links TRBV28 to TRBJ2-3; D possibly corresponds to TRBD2 (6 bases). CDR3 length: 13 amino acids. The ends were cut back, 2 bases at V and 6 bases at J, with 9 bases in the middle. Germline V lookup: CDR1 MDHEN, CDR2 SYDVKM. In DNA form, the CDR3 reads TGTGCCAGCAGTTTACCCGGGAGCGATACGCAGTATTTT. Protein sequence: CASSLPGSDTQYF.

V is TRBV28 and J is TRBJ2-7; TRBD2 might be the D (5 bases). The V and J ends lost 6 bases and 5 bases respectively, with 23 bases between them. CDR1 is MDHEN, CDR2 SYDVKM, per germline. The CDR3 consists of 16 residues. CDR3 nucleotides: TGTGCCAGCAGCTCTTGGGCGGGTAACGTCCGGAACGAGCAGTACTTC. Its protein product is CASSSWAGNVRNEQYF.

The CDR3 bases are TGCGCCAGCAGCAGGGACAGGGGGCTAGAGACCCAGTACTTC. Translating gives CASSRDRGLETQYF. The V call is TRBV5-1, the J call TRBJ2-5; 12 bases map to TRBD1. The CDR3 is 14 amino acids. Germline CDR1 is SGHRS and CDR2 is YFSETQ. With 4 bases clipped from V and 4 bases from J, the junction kept 2 bases outside the gene matches. Combining the CDR3 with reference TRBV5-1 and TRBJ2-5 gives the whole variable domain KAGVTQTPRYLIKTRGQQVTLSCSPISGHRSVSWYQQTPGQGLQFLFEYFSETQRNKGNFPGRFSGRQFSNSRSEMNVSTLELGDSALYLCASSRDRGLETQYFGPGTRLLVL.

The chain carries TRBV19 and TRBJ2-3; possibly TRBD1 for D (6 bases). The V gene lost 6 bases and the J gene lost 2 bases, with 21 bases spanning the gap. The CDR3 spans 17 residues. Germline V CDR1 and CDR2: LNHDA, SQIVND (reference sequence). The CDR3: CASRPQMRQAITDTQYF. CDR3 DNA sequence: TGTGCCAGTAGGCCCCAGATGAGACAGGCGATCACAGATACGCAGTATTTT.

This clone was observed many times. The chain carries TRBV19 and TRBJ2-7; 7 bases align to TRBD2. The ends lost 8 bases at V and 1 base at J; junction bases unmatched: 11. The CDR3 extends over 15 amino acids. Germline loops: CDR1 LNHDA, CDR2 SQIVND (reference sequence). The CDR3 DNA is TGTGCCAGTGGAATCGGGGAGGGATTGTCCTACGAGCAGTACTTC. It encodes CASGIGEGLSYEQYF.

V and J are TRBV24-1 and TRBJ2-3; 8 bases match TRBD2. Per the germline V gene, CDR1 is KGHDR and CDR2 is SFDVKD. The length of the CDR3 is 16 residues. The J segment lost 3 bases and the V segment lost 7 bases, leaving 11 bases of the junction unmatched. As DNA, the CDR3 is TGTGCCACCAGGGGCCTCGGGGGGGCAGGAACAGATACGCAGTATTTT. Protein: CATRGLGGAGTDTQYF.

This clone appeared once. The chain carries TRBV12-5 and TRBJ2-1; maybe TRBD1 (6 bases). The germline gives CDR1 LGHNT, CDR2 FRNRAP. This CDR3 contains 15 residues. V lost 4 bases and J 5 bases, leaving 15 bases between the germline ends. The DNA of the CDR3 is TGTGCTAGTGGTTGGGGACAAGACAGTCACAATGAGCAGTTCTTC. It is translated as CASGWGQDSHNEQFF.

The J gene is TRBJ2-1, the V gene TRBV11-1; 8 bases are a match to TRBD2. This CDR3 region has 15 residues. J was trimmed by 4 bases and V by 1 base; bases with no gene match: 3. Germline V lookup: CDR1 SGHAT, CDR2 FQDESV (reference sequence). The CDR3 coding sequence is TGTGCCAGCAGCTTAGGGACTAGCAGTTACAATGAGCAGTTCTTC. Its protein is CASSLGTSSYNEQFF.

This chain uses TRBV27 with TRBJ2-7; no clear D. V lost 5 bases and J lost 0, with 11 bases in between. The CDR3 sequence is 14 residues long. Germline CDR1 and CDR2: MNHEY and SMNVEV (reference sequence). CDR3 DNA sequence: TGTGCCAGCAGTGACTCCAGAACCTCCTACGAGCAGTACTTC. This codes for CASSDSRTSYEQYF.

CDR3 DNA: TGTGCCACCATAGAGAACTATGGCTACACCTTC. Protein product: CATIENYGYTF. The genes are TRBV25-1 and TRBJ1-2; D is unresolved. The V end was cut by 10 bases, the J end by 2 bases, with 8 bases between. CDR3 length: 11 amino acids. Looked up from germline, CDR1 is MGHDK and CDR2 is SYGVNS.

This clone has more than one count but fewer than ten. The chain couples TRBV29-1 to TRBJ1-1; 11 nucleotides agree with TRBD1. CDR3 length: 18 residues. Germline CDR1 SQVTM, CDR2 ANQGSEA. V lost 5 bases and J lost 5; bases outside the gene matches: 19. The CDR3 DNA reads TGCAGCGTTCGTCCCTCTGTCGGGACAGGGGGAGTGGTGACTGAAGCTTTCTTT. As protein: CSVRPSVGTGGVVTEAFF.

Points on this clone: Relative to the germline gene, one junction end is altered; a read error may explain this. The rearrangement links TRBV7-7 to TRBJ2-1; TRBD2 might be the D (6 bases). Germline loops: CDR1 SSHAT, CDR2 FNYEAQ (reference sequence). This CDR3 spans 15 amino acids. The CDR3 spells CASSSRPAGYNEQFF. The CDR3 region has the DNA TGTGCTAGCAGCTCGCGCCCAGCGGGCTACAATGAGCAGTTCTTC.

The chain has TRBV14 and TRBJ1-3; the D is unclear. Germline CDR1 is SGHDN and CDR2 is FVKESK. This CDR3 spans 13 amino acids. V shed 4 bases and J shed 5 bases, with 9 bases lying between them. CDR3 DNA: TGTGCCAGCAGCCCCTCTCTTAGAAACACCATATATTTT. It yields the protein CASSPSLRNTIYF.

This sequence joins TRBV3-1 (or the pseudogene TRBV3-2) and TRBJ1-4; 9 bases agree with TRBD1. Germline values: CDR1 LGHDT, CDR2 YNNKEL (reference sequence). The CDR3 loop spans 14 amino acids. Germline trimming cut 4 bases from V and 7 bases from J; bases unmatched to any gene: 4. The CDR3 nucleotides read TGTGCCAGCAGCCTGGGGACAGGGCCTGAAAAACTGTTTTTT. It yields the protein CASSLGTGPEKLFF.

This rearrangement joins TRBV2 to TRBJ1-6; D is perhaps TRBD1 (6 bases). Germline CDR1 and CDR2: SNHLY and FYNNEI. This CDR3 is built from 18 residues. Trimming cost V 1 base and J 9 bases, with 22 bases left between them. The CDR3 sequence is CASSEGPPDSRKFSPLHF. The DNA for the CDR3 is TGTGCCAGCAGTGAAGGCCCCCCGGACAGTCGCAAATTTTCACCCCTCCACTTT.

The J gene is TRBJ2-2, the V gene TRBV7-9; D call uncertain. V gave up 5 bases and J gave up 6 bases, with 10 bases separating them. The CDR3 runs 13 residues. Germline V gene lookup returns CDR1 SEHNR and CDR2 FQNEAQ (reference sequence). CDR3 amino acids: CASSPSGSGELFF. The CDR3 coding sequence is TGTGCCAGCAGCCCGTCGGGTTCCGGGGAGCTGTTTTTT.

For this clone: The sample carries other DNA sequences with the same CDR3. The V and J genes are TRBV2 and TRBJ1-5; D unresolved. CDR3 length: 14 residues. Germline V lookup: CDR1 SNHLY, CDR2 FYNNEI. V was shortened by 0 bases and J by 4 bases, with 7 bases between the two germline ends. CDR3 sequence: CASSEARGNQPQHF. The DNA of the CDR3 is TGTGCCAGCAGTGAAGCGCGAGGGAATCAGCCCCAGCATTTT. The variable domain in full, with the rest retrieved from reference TRBV2 and TRBJ1-5, is EPEVTQTPSHQVTQMGQEVILRCVPISNHLYFYWYRQILGQKVEFLVSFYNNEISEKSEIFDDQFSVERPDGSNFTLKIRSTKLEDSAMYFCASSEARGNQPQHFGDGTRLSIL.

This clone came up once. The chain is built from TRBV7-9 and TRBJ2-2, with TRBD2 as a possible D gene (5 bases). Germline loops: CDR1 SEHNR, CDR2 FQNEAQ (reference sequence). This CDR3 has 16 residues. Trimming stripped 3 bases from V and 4 bases from J, with 15 bases between. The CDR3 here is CASSFQVPAGTGELFF. The CDR3 coding sequence is TGTGCCAGCAGCTTTCAGGTCCCCGCGGGCACCGGGGAGCTGTTTTTT.

This chain uses TRBV4-2 with TRBJ2-7, with a tentative D call TRBD1 (7 bases). The V end lost 1 base, the J end lost 2 bases, and 12 bases lay between the germline ends. The germline V gene encodes CDR1 LGHNA and CDR2 YNFKEQ. There are 15 residues in the CDR3. The CDR3 loop reads CASSQAEGQTYEQYF. The CDR3 DNA sequence: TGTGCCAGCAGCCAAGCGGAGGGACAGACCTACGAGCAGTACTTC.